This entry lists 8 T cell receptor beta chains sequenced from one sample in a study of T-cell reconstitution after alpha-beta-depleted transplantation in children. Preparation of the TCRbeta library used unique molecular identifiers. TCRdb fed the PCR reads into MiXCR, producing one record per CDR3 protein. Of about 290,000 distinct CDR3 sequences in the sample, 9.5% to 13% were seen once. The specimen comprised PBMCs, sampled before TCRalphabeta/CD19-depleted stem cell transplant. These receptors were taken from a boy younger than two with acute myeloid leukemia, due to receive a stem cell transplant.

Many counts were recorded for this clonotype. The DNA for the CDR3 is TGTGCCAGCACCCCTTCGAAGGGCCCAGATACGCAGTATTTT. Amino acids: CASTPSKGPDTQYF. The chain has TRBV6-1 and TRBJ2-3, with no clear D. CDR1 MNHNS and CDR2 SASEGT come from the germline V gene. This CDR3 comprises 14 residues. The V gene lost 7 bases and the J gene lost 4 bases, with 15 bases spanning the gap.

In its sample, this clonotype was seen many times. The V gene is TRBV12-3 or TRBV12-4, the J gene TRBJ2-4; D is unresolved. There are 16 residues in the CDR3. V was shortened by 5 bases and J by 0 bases, with 14 bases between the two germline ends. DNA of the CDR3: TGTGCCAGCAGTCCCCAAGGTCGATTAGCCAAAAACATTCAGTACTTC. It translates to CASSPQGRLAKNIQYF.

This clonotype came up many times. The V gene is TRBV5-1, the J gene TRBJ1-2; 7 positions match TRBD1. V lost 4 bases, J lost 7 bases, and 4 bases stayed unmatched. Germline-derived CDR1 and CDR2 are SGHRS and YFSETQ. The CDR3 runs to 12 residues. CDR3 in DNA: TGCGCCAGCAGCGAAGGGGGCGCTGGCTACACCTTC. This sequence encodes CASSEGGAGYTF.

Many counts were recorded for this clonotype. The rearrangement joins TRBV7-3 to TRBJ1-1, with 8 bases identical to TRBD1. The CDR3 runs to 13 residues. Germline-derived CDR1 and CDR2 are SGHTA and FQGTGA. The trim removed 4 bases at V and 8 bases at J, leaving 6 bases unmatched. CDR3 residues: CASSSNTGGEAFF. CDR3 in DNA: TGTGCCAGCAGCTCGAATACAGGGGGAGAAGCTTTCTTT.

This clonotype was counted ten times or more. The gene calls are TRBV9 and TRBJ2-2, with a possible D match to TRBD2 (7 bases). The CDR3 has 16 residues. Trimming shortened V by 0 bases and J by 5 bases, and 14 bases separated the two germline ends. Germline assignment: CDR1 SGDLS and CDR2 YYNGEE. CDR3 sequence: CASSVGGGLRTGELFF. CDR3 nucleotides: TGTGCCAGCAGCGTAGGGGGGGGGCTACGAACCGGGGAGCTGTTTTTT.

This clonotype was seen many times. This chain connects TRBV5-1 to TRBJ2-7; 8 bases are shared with TRBD1. Germline CDR1 is SGHRS and CDR2 is YFSETQ. J gave up 4 bases and V 4 bases, and 7 bases lay outside the gene matches. The CDR3 consists of 14 residues. In DNA form, the CDR3 reads TGCGCCAGCAGCGACGGACAGGGCAGATACGAGCAGTACTTC. This gives the protein CASSDGQGRYEQYF.

This clonotype was picked up many times. The rearrangement uses TRBV20-1 and TRBJ2-5, with TRBD1 matching over 8 bases. From germline, CDR1 is DFQATT and CDR2 SNEGSKA (reference sequence). Trimming at V came to 3 bases and at J to 10 bases, leaving 4 bases not matched to a gene. CDR3 length equals 11 residues. In DNA form, the CDR3 reads TGCAGTGCTAGGACAGGGGATGACCAGTACTTC. It translates to CSARTGDDQYF.

This clonotype was detected many times. This chain joins TRBV12-3 or TRBV12-4 and TRBJ2-1; D tentatively reads TRBD1 or TRBD2 (5 bases each). The length of the CDR3 is 14 residues. V lost 8 bases and J 4 bases, leaving 15 bases between the germline ends. This CDR3 reads CASQGDSAYNEQFF. DNA of the CDR3: TGTGCCAGCCAGGGAGACTCTGCATACAATGAGCAGTTCTTC.